The 18 T cell receptor beta chains given below trace back to one sample, sequenced in a study of T cell repertoires in cytomegalovirus infection (dated by TCRdb to 2018 to 2020). The treatment or condition label corresponds to: in vitro stimulation with specific CMV peptide epitopes to enrich CMV-specific T cells. Sequencer: Illumina HiSeq 1500. The public sequencing data were trimmed at Q25 with fastp and processed into clonotypes with MiXCR by TCRdb, which kept only in-frame beta chains. Each entry is one CDR3 protein sequence, shown with its most common DNA and genes. The sample yields approximately 990,000 distinct CDR3 sequences; 31% were counted once. The leading ten clones occupy around an eighth of the sample. The antigens of these receptors remain unknown. The sample was cultured CD8+ T cells from PBMCs, taken from culture after CMV antigen stimulation. The source is a human donor in good health (CMV status not recorded). Some clones in this sample may be carry-over from other donors' samples.

The chain has TRBV9 and TRBJ2-1; D gene ambiguous. This CDR3 spans 8 amino acids. V lost 4 bases and J lost 15, with 5 bases in between. Germline CDR1 and CDR2: SGDLS and YYNGEE. The DNA of the CDR3 is TGTGCCAGCAGCCCGCGGTTCTTC. It translates to CASSPRFF.

This chain links TRBV5-1 with TRBJ2-1, with 7 bases matching TRBD2. This CDR3 comprises 17 residues. V lost 0 bases and J lost 0; bases outside the gene matches: 6. Germline V gene sequence: CDR1 SGHRS, CDR2 YFSETQ. CDR3 sequence reads: CASSLEASGSSYNEQFF. CDR3 nucleotides: TGCGCCAGCAGCTTGGAGGCTAGCGGCTCCTCCTACAATGAGCAGTTCTTC. Together with reference TRBV5-1 and TRBJ2-1, the CDR3 gives the full variable domain: KAGVTQTPRYLIKTRGQQVTLSCSPISGHRSVSWYQQTPGQGLQFLFEYFSETQRNKGNFPGRFSGRQFSNSRSEMNVSTLELGDSALYLCASSLEASGSSYNEQFFGPGTRLTVL.

This clonotype was observed many times. V gene TRBV6-2 or TRBV6-3 combines with J gene TRBJ2-5; tentatively, D is TRBD2 (5 bases). CDR1 is MNHEY and CDR2 is SVGEGT in the germline V gene. CDR3 length: 14 residues. Between the trimmed V and J ends, which lost 5 bases and 3 bases, there was a span of 13 bases. CDR3 in DNA: TGTGCCAGCAGTCCACTAGAACGGGAAGAGACCCAGTACTTC. The encoded protein is CASSPLEREETQYF.

About this clonotype: Sequence at one end of the junction differs from germline and may be a read error. The V call is TRBV7-7, the J call TRBJ2-2, with D tentatively TRBD2 (5 bases). This CDR3 comprises 16 residues. Germline V gene lookup returns CDR1 SSHAT and CDR2 FNYEAQ (reference sequence). The CDR3 DNA is TGTGCTAGCAGCTTAGCGCGCGCAGGGAACACCGGGGAGCTGTTTTTT. It yields the protein CASSLARAGNTGELFF.

In regard to this clonotype: At one of its ends the junction is not consistent with the germline gene, which may arise from a read error. The chain has TRBV15 and TRBJ2-1; D might be TRBD1 (6 bases). The CDR3 is 16 amino acids. Germline values: CDR1 LNHNV, CDR2 YYDKDF (reference sequence). This CDR3 is CVTSRDRGSSYNEQFF. The CDR3 DNA is TGTGTCACCAGCAGAGATAGGGGGAGCTCCTACAATGAGCAGTTCTTC. Based on the CDR3 plus reference TRBV15 and TRBJ2-1, the full variable domain is DAMVIQNPRYQVTQFGKPVTLSCSQTLNHNVMYWYQQKSSQAPKLLFHYYDKDFNNEADTPDNFQSRRPNTSFCFLDIRSPGLGDTAMYLCVTSRDRGSSYNEQFFGPGTRLTVL.

Concerning this clonotype itself: This sequence may be a read error, since a much larger clone differs from it by one base. The chain uses TRBV6-5 and TRBJ1-1; D unclear. Germline assignment: CDR1 MNHEY and CDR2 SVGAGI. V was clipped by 6 bases and J by 1 base, with 9 bases between them. This CDR3 is built from 13 residues. The chain's CDR3 is CASSLQWNTEAFF. CDR3 coding DNA: TGTGCCAGCAGCCTACAGTGGAACACTGAAGCTTTCTTT.

About this clonotype itself: The germline gene is not matched at one end of the junction; a read error may be the cause. The V and J genes are TRBV11-3 and TRBJ1-4; 7 bases are shared with TRBD1. The CDR3 has 14 residues. Germline CDR1 and CDR2: SGHNT and YENEEA. The CDR3 sequence: CASILQGLNEKLFF. The CDR3 DNA is TGTGCCAGCATCTTACAGGGGCTTAATGAAAAACTGTTTTTT. The full variable domain, its missing parts supplied by reference TRBV11-3 and TRBJ1-4, is EAGVVQSPRYKIIEKKQPVAFWCNPISGHNTLYWYLQNLGQGPELLIRYENEEAVDDSQLPKDRFSAERLKGVDSTLKIQPAELGDSAVYLCASILQGLNEKLFFGSGTQLSVL.

The chain uses TRBV11-1 and TRBJ2-7; 16 bases line up with TRBD2. Per the germline V gene, CDR1 is SGHAT and CDR2 is FQDESV (reference sequence). The trim removed 3 bases at V and 4 bases at J, leaving 27 bases unmatched. This CDR3 has 24 residues. CDR3 in amino acids: CASSLGASGGRPGTSGGALYEQYF. The CDR3 region has the DNA TGTGCCAGCAGCTTGGGGGCCTCGGGGGGCCGTCCCGGGACTAGCGGGGGGGCCTTGTACGAGCAGTACTTC. Filled out from reference TRBV11-1 and TRBJ2-7, the complete variable domain reads EAEVAQSPRYKITEKSQAVAFWCDPISGHATLYWYRQILGQGPELLVQFQDESVVDDSQLPKDRFSAERLKGVDSTLKIQPAELGDSAMYLCASSLGASGGRPGTSGGALYEQYFGPGTRLTVT.

The chain employs TRBV4-1 and TRBJ2-3, with D maybe TRBD2 (6 bases). This CDR3 has 16 amino acids. Per germline, CDR1 MGHRA and CDR2 YSYEKL. V gave up 2 bases and J gave up 0 bases, with 12 bases separating them. CDR3 sequence reads: CASSQNLATSTDTQYF. As DNA, the CDR3 is TGCGCCAGCAGCCAAAACCTAGCGACTAGCACAGATACGCAGTATTTT.

The rearrangement joins TRBV6-1 to TRBJ2-2; 12 bases line up with TRBD1. V gave up 6 bases and J gave up 7 bases; unmatched junction bases: 9. The CDR3 runs 16 residues. From germline, CDR1 is MNHNS and CDR2 SASEGT. CDR3 DNA: TGTGCCAGCAGGGATAGGGACAGGGGGCGCATCGGGGAGCTGTTTTTT. Translated: CASRDRDRGRIGELFF.

In this sample, this clonotype turned up a few times. The CDR3 loop is CASSSGGNNEQFF. The CDR3 DNA is TGTGCCAGTAGTAGCGGGGGGAACAATGAGCAGTTCTTC. This sequence joins TRBV19 and TRBJ2-1; TRBD2 aligns across 8 bases. Germline assignment: CDR1 LNHDA and CDR2 SQIVND (reference sequence). V was clipped by 4 bases and J by 5 bases; unmatched bases: 1. The CDR3 consists of 13 residues.

The V and J genes are TRBV12-3 or TRBV12-4 and TRBJ2-7; D gene unclear. The CDR3 totals 13 residues. Trimming pared 8 bases from V and 3 bases from J, leaving 14 bases between. The CDR3 DNA reads TGTGCCAGCTCCCTCACAGCGATCTACGAGCAGTACTTC. This encodes CASSLTAIYEQYF.

This clonotype occurred a few times. The chain combines TRBV27 with TRBJ2-2; 9 bases agree with TRBD2. CDR1 is MNHEY, CDR2 SMNVEV, per germline (reference sequence). This CDR3 is built from 17 residues. With 2 bases clipped from V and 1 base from J, the junction kept 5 bases outside the gene matches. In nucleotides, the CDR3 is TGTGCCAGCAGTTTACTAGCGGGGAATTTGAACACCGGGGAGCTGTTTTTT. Protein product: CASSLLAGNLNTGELFF.

The rearrangement links TRBV14 to TRBJ1-1; no clear D gene. This CDR3 is built from 13 residues. V lost 3 bases and J 8 bases, leaving 13 bases between the germline ends. The V gene's germline CDR1 is SGHDN and CDR2 FVKESK. DNA of the CDR3: TGTGCCAGCAGCCACGGAGAGCTTCTAGAAGCTTTCTTT. Protein sequence: CASSHGELLEAFF.

The V and J genes are TRBV12-3 or TRBV12-4 and TRBJ2-1; D is possibly TRBD1 (6 bases). The CDR3 contains 14 residues. Trimming took off 6 bases at V and 7 bases at J, with 16 bases between the two ends. The CDR3 DNA reads TGTGCCAGCAGAGGCAGGGGAAAACGTAATGAGCAGTTCTTC. Encoded protein: CASRGRGKRNEQFF.

Regarding this clonotype: With a much larger clone just one base away, this may be a read error. This chain joins TRBV7-2 and TRBJ2-1; 9 bases line up with TRBD2. This CDR3 is 15 amino acids long. Per germline, CDR1 SGHTA and CDR2 FQGNSA. CDR3 bases: TGTGCCAGCAGGCTAAGCGGGGGGACATACAATGCGCAGTTCTTC. Its protein is CASRLSGGTYNAQFF.

J is TRBJ2-1 and V is TRBV19, with D maybe TRBD2 (6 bases). CDR1 is LNHDA and CDR2 is SQIVND in the germline V gene (reference sequence). The CDR3 has 15 residues. Trimming pared 2 bases from V and 4 bases from J, leaving 12 bases between. CDR3 loop: CASSILTGRYNEQFF. The DNA of the CDR3 is TGTGCCAGTAGTATACTCACCGGGAGATACAATGAGCAGTTCTTC.

This clonotype was counted between two and nine times. The CDR3: CAISEDNRAFF. The CDR3 DNA is TGTGCCATCAGTGAGGATAATAGGGCTTTCTTT. The J gene is TRBJ1-1, the V gene TRBV10-3, with D uncertain. Deletions cut 2 bases from V and 11 bases from J, with 9 bases between. From germline, CDR1 is ENHRY and CDR2 SYGVKD. The CDR3 has 11 amino acids.